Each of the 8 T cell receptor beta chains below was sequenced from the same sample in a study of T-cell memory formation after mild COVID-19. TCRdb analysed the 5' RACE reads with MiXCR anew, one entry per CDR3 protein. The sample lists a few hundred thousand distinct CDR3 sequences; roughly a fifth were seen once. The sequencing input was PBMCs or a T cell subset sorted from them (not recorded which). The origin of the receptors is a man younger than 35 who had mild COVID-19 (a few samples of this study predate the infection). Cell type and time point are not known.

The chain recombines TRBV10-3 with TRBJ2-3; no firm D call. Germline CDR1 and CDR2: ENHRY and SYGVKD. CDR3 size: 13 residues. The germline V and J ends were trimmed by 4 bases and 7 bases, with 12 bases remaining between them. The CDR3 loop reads CAISVDTPNTQYF. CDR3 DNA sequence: TGTGCCATCAGTGTCGACACCCCCAATACGCAGTATTTT.

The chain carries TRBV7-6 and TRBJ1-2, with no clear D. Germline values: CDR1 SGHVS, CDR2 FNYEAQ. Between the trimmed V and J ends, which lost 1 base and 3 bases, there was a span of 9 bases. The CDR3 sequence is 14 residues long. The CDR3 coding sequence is TGTGCCAGCAGCTTAGGAGAAGGTTACTATGGCTACACCTTC. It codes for CASSLGEGYYGYTF.

CDR3 loop: CASSYSGQGGEKLFF. CDR3 in DNA: TGTGCCAGCAGTTACTCTGGGCAGGGAGGGGAAAAACTGTTTTTT. The chain joins TRBV6-5 to TRBJ1-4, with D possibly TRBD1 on 5 matching bases. The CDR3 sequence is 15 residues long. Per germline, CDR1 MNHEY and CDR2 SVGAGI. V was trimmed by 0 bases and J by 8 bases, leaving 13 bases between them.

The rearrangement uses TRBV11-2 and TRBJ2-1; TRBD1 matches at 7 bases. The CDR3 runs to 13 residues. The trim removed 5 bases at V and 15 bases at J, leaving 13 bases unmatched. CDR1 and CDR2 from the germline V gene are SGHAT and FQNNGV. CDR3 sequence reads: CASSPLRQGNWFF. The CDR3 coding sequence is TGTGCCAGCAGCCCCCTCAGACAGGGAAATTGGTTCTTC.

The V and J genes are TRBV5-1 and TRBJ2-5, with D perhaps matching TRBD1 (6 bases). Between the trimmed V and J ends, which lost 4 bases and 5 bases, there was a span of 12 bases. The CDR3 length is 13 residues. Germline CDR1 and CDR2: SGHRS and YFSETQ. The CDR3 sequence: CASSAQGSETQYF. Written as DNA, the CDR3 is TGCGCCAGCAGCGCACAGGGTTCGGAGACCCAGTACTTC.

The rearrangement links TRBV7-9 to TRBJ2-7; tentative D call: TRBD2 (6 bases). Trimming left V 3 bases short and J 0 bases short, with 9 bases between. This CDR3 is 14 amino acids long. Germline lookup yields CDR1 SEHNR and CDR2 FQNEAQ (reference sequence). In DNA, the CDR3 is TGTGCCAGCAGCTTTGGAGGGATCTCCTACGAGCAGTACGTC. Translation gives CASSFGGISYEQYV.

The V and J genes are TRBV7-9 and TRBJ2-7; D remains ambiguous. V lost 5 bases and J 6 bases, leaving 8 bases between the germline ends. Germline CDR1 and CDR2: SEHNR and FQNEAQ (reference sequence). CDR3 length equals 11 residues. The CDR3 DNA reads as TGTGCCAGCAGCATCTCGACCGAGCAGTACTTC. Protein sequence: CASSISTEQYF.

In nucleotides, the CDR3 is TGCGCCAGCAGCCACACAGGGAGCAATCAGCCCCAGCATTTT. This translates into CASSHTGSNQPQHF. This chain joins TRBV4-1 and TRBJ1-5; D perhaps matches TRBD1 (6 bases). The V end was cut by 3 bases, the J end by 1 base, with 7 bases between. Germline CDR1 and CDR2: MGHRA and YSYEKL. The CDR3 is 14 amino acids.